Below are 10 T cell receptor beta chains sequenced from a single sample in a study of OX40 agonist ivuxolimab in advanced cancers. Method: immunoSEQ multiplex PCR; TCRdb's copy keeps in-frame clones and lacks some. The data contain 40,000 to 50,000 clones, more than 80% of them seen just once; the ten biggest clones take up 15%. Sequencing used CD4+ or CD8+ T cells sorted from blood, obtained in a trial of the OX40 agonist ivuxolimab. The receptors stem from an adult with an advanced solid tumor such as melanoma, head and neck, liver or kidney cancer.

This clone was observed a handful of times. The rearrangement joins TRBV28 to TRBJ1-1; D ambiguous. Per the germline V gene, CDR1 is MDHEN and CDR2 is SYDVKM. The CDR3 spans 11 residues. V shed 8 bases and J shed 7 bases, with 11 bases lying between them. CDR3 amino acids: CASHDGHEAFF. CDR3 DNA: TGTGCCAGCCACGACGGCCATGAAGCTTTCTTT. The entire variable domain, with the rest obtained from reference TRBV28 and TRBJ1-1, is as follows: DVKVTQSSRYLVKRTGEKVFLECVQDMDHENMFWYRQDPGLGLRLIYFSYDVKMKEKGDIPEGYSVSREKKERFSLILESASTNQTSMYLCASHDGHEAFFGQGTRLTVV.

The V gene is TRBV28, the J gene TRBJ2-1; D may be TRBD2 (5 bases). The length of the CDR3 is 12 residues. CDR1 MDHEN and CDR2 SYDVKM come from the germline V gene. Trimming pared 3 bases from V and 7 bases from J, leaving 7 bases between. The CDR3 DNA sequence: TGTGCCAGCAGTTTTCGGGGTAATGAGCAGTTCTTC. Translation: CASSFRGNEQFF.

The chain recombines TRBV2 with TRBJ2-5; D is perhaps TRBD2 (5 bases). Germline assignment: CDR1 SNHLY and CDR2 FYNNEI. V shed 5 bases and J shed 5 bases, with 12 bases lying between them. CDR3 size: 13 residues. CDR3 nucleotides: TGTGCCAGCAGTAAATTAACGGGGGAGACCCAGTACTTC. Its translation: CASSKLTGETQYF.

The rearrangement links TRBV21-1 to TRBJ1-5; the DNA was not compared with TRBD1, the D call given in the table. TRBV21-1 is listed as a pseudogene. The CDR3 sequence is 18 residues long. The CDR3 protein is CASSKLGHRDYSNQPQHF. CDR3 nucleotide sequence: TGTGCCAGCAGCAAACTGGGTCACAGGGATTATAGCAATCAGCCCCAGCATTTT.

The chain combines TRBV28 with TRBJ2-7; D is ambiguous. Germline V gene lookup returns CDR1 MDHEN and CDR2 SYDVKM. Between the trimmed V and J ends, which lost 5 bases and 3 bases, there was a span of 14 bases. This CDR3 has 14 residues. CDR3 protein: CASSPIGEFYEQYF. The CDR3 DNA reads as TGTGCCAGCAGTCCTATAGGCGAATTCTACGAGCAGTACTTC.

The genes are TRBV7-2 and TRBJ2-3; tentative D call: TRBD1 (5 bases). V lost 2 bases and J 0 bases, leaving 9 bases between the germline ends. In germline, CDR1 is SGHTA, CDR2 FQGNSA. The length of the CDR3 is 15 residues. DNA for the CDR3: TGTGCCAGCAGCTTAACAGGTTCGAGCACAGATACGCAGTATTTT. Translation gives CASSLTGSSTDTQYF.

The chain is built from TRBV15 and TRBJ1-6, with D maybe TRBD1 (5 bases). V gave up 0 bases and J gave up 7 bases, with 7 bases separating them. Germline values: CDR1 LNHNV, CDR2 YYDKDF (reference sequence). The CDR3 length is 14 residues. The CDR3 reads CATSRERGNSPLHF. CDR3 coding DNA: TGTGCCACCAGCAGAGAAAGGGGAAATTCACCCCTCCACTTT.

V usage is TRBV19 and J usage is TRBJ2-3, with 9 bases aligning to TRBD2. The trim removed 5 bases at V and 2 bases at J, leaving 11 bases unmatched. CDR1 LNHDA and CDR2 SQIVND come from the germline V gene (reference sequence). CDR3 size: 17 residues. In DNA form, the CDR3 reads TGTGCCAGTAGTGATATTAGCGGGAGACCTTACACAGATACGCAGTATTTT. Amino acid sequence: CASSDISGRPYTDTQYF.

This sequence joins TRBV11-3 and TRBJ2-5, with a possible D match to TRBD2 (5 bases). Trimming left V 3 bases short and J 3 bases short, with 14 bases between. CDR3 size: 15 residues. In germline, CDR1 is SGHNT, CDR2 YENEEA. Here the CDR3 reads CASSFGIGPEETQYF. CDR3 in DNA: TGTGCCAGCAGCTTCGGGATTGGGCCCGAAGAGACCCAGTACTTC. Full variable domain (outside the CDR3, taken from reference TRBV11-3 and TRBJ2-5): EAGVVQSPRYKIIEKKQPVAFWCNPISGHNTLYWYLQNLGQGPELLIRYENEEAVDDSQLPKDRFSAERLKGVDSTLKIQPAELGDSAVYLCASSFGIGPEETQYFGPGTRLLVL.

The rearrangement joins TRBV11-2 to TRBJ2-7; TRBD1 agrees at 10 bases. The germline CDR1 and CDR2 sequences are SGHAT and FQNNGV. With V trimmed by 6 bases and J by 3 bases, 11 bases remained unmatched. The CDR3 runs 16 residues. The CDR3 DNA sequence: TGTGCCAGCAGTTACCTCCCGGGACAGGGGATCTACGAGCAGTACTTC. Translating gives CASSYLPGQGIYEQYF.